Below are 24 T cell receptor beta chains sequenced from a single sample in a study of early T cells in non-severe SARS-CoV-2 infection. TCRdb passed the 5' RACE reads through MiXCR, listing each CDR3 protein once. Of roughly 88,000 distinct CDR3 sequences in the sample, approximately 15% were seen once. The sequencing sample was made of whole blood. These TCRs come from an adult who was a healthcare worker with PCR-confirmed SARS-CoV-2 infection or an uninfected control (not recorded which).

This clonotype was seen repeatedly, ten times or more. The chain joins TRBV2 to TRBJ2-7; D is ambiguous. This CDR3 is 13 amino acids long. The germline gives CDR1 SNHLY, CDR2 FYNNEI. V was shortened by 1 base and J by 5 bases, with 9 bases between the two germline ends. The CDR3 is CASSEEGLDEQYF. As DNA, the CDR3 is TGTGCCAGCAGTGAAGAAGGCCTCGACGAGCAGTACTTC.

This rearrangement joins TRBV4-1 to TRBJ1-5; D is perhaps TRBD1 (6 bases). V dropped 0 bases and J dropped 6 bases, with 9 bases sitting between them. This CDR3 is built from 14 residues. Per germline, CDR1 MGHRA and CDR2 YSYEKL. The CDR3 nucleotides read TGCGCCAGCAGCCAAGATCCAGGGGCTCAGCCCCAGCATTTT. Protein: CASSQDPGAQPQHF.

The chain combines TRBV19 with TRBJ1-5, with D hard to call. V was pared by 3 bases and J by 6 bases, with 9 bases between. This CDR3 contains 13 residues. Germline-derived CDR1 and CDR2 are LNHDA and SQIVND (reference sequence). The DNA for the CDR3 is TGTGCCAGTAGTATCGGGATGGGTCAGCCCCAGCATTTT. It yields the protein CASSIGMGQPQHF. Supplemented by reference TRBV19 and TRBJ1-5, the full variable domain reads DGGITQSPKYLFRKEGQNVTLSCEQNLNHDAMYWYRQDPGQGLRLIYYSQIVNDFQKGDIAEGYSVSREKKESFPLTVTSAQKNPTAFYLCASSIGMGQPQHFGDGTRLSIL.

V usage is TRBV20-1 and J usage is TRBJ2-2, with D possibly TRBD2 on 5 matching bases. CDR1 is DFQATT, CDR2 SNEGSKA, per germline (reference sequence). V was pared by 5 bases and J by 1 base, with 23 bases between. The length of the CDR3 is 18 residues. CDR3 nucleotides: TGCAGTGCTTCCCGACCGGCTAGCCTACGCAGGAACACCGGGGAGCTGTTTTTT. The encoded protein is CSASRPASLRRNTGELFF.

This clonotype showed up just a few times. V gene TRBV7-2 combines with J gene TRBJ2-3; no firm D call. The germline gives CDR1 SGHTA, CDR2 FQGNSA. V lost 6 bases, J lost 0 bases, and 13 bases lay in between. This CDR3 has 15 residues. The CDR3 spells CASRKGPASTDTQYF. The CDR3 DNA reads TGTGCCAGCAGGAAAGGGCCGGCTAGCACAGATACGCAGTATTTT.

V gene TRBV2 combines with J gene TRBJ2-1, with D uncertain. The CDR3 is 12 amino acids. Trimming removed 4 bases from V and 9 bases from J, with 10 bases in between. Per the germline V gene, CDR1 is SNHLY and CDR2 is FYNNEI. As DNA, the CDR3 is TGTGCCAGCAGTGTTCTCGATCCTGAGCAGTTCTTC. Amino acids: CASSVLDPEQFF.

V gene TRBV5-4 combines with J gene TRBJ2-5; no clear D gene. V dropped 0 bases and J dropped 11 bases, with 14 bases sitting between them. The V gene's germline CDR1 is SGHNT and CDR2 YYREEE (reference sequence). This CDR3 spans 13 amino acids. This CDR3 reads CASSLATHPLQYF. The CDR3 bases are TGTGCCAGCAGCTTGGCCACACACCCCCTGCAGTACTTC.

Here the CDR3 DNA reads TGTGCCAGCAGCTTGGAAGGGGTACTACGCTATGGCTACACCTTC. It translates to CASSLEGVLRYGYTF. The chain carries TRBV5-4 and TRBJ1-2, with a weak D call TRBD1 (5 bases). The V gene lost 0 bases and the J gene lost 4 bases, with 13 bases spanning the gap. Looked up from germline, CDR1 is SGHNT and CDR2 is YYREEE (reference sequence). The CDR3 is 15 residues long.

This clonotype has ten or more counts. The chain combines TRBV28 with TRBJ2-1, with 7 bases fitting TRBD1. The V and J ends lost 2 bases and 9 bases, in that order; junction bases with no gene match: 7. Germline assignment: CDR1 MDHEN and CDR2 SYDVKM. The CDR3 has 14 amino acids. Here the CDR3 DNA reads TGTGCCAGCAGTTTACTACAGGGGCCGAGTGAGCAGTTCTTC. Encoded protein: CASSLLQGPSEQFF.

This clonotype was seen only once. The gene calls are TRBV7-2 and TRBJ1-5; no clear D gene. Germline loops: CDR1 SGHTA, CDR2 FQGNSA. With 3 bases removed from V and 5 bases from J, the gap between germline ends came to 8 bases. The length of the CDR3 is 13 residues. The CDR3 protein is CASSFGLHQPQHF. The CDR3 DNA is TGTGCCAGCAGCTTTGGACTGCATCAGCCCCAGCATTTT. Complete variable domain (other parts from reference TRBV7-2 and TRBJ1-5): GAGVSQSPSNKVTEKGKDVELRCDPISGHTALYWYRQSLGQGLEFLIYFQGNSAPDKSGLPSDRFSAERTGGSVSTLTIQRTQQEDSAVYLCASSFGLHQPQHFGDGTRLSIL.

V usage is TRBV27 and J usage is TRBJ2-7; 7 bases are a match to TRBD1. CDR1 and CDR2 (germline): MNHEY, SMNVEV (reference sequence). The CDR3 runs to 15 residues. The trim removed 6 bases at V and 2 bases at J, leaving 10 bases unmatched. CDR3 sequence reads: CASRQGQPGAYEQYF. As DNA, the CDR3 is TGTGCCAGCAGACAGGGACAGCCTGGGGCCTACGAGCAGTACTTC.

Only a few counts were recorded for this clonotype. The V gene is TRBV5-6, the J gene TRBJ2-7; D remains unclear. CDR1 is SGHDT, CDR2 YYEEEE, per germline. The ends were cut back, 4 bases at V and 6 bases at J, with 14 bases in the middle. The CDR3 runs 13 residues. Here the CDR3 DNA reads TGTGCCAGCAGCCCTCAGGAAGTCGGCGAGCAGTACTTC. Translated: CASSPQEVGEQYF.

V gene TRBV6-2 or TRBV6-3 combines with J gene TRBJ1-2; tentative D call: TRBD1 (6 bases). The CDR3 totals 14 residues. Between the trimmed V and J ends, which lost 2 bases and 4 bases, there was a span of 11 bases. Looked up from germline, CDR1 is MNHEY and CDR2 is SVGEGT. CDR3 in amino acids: CASSYTRGGYGYTF. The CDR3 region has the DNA TGTGCCAGCAGTTACACCAGGGGAGGCTATGGCTACACCTTC.

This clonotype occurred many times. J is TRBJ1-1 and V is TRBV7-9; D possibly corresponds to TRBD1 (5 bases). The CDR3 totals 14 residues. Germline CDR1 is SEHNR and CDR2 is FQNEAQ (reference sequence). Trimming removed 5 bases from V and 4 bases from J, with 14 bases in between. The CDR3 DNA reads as TGTGCCAGCAGCAATATGGGGGGGAGCACTGAAGCTTTCTTT. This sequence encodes CASSNMGGSTEAFF.

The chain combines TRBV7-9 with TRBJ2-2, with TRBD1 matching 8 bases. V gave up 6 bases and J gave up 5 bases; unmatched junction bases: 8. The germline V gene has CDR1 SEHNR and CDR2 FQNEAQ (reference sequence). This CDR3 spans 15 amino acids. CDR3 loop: CASSLGQGRTGELFF. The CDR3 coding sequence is TGTGCCAGCAGTCTAGGACAGGGCCGAACCGGGGAGCTGTTTTTT.

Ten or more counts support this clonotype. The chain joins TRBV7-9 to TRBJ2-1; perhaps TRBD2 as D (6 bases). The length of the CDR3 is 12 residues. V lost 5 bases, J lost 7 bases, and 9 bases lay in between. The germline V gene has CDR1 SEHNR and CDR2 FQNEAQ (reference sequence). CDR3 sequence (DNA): TGTGCCAGCAGCATGAGCGGGAATGAGCAGTTCTTC. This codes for CASSMSGNEQFF.

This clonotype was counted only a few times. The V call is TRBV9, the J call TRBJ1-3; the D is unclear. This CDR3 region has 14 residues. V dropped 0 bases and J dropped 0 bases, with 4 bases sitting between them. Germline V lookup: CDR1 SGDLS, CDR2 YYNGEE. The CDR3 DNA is TGTGCCAGCAGCGTAGACAACTCTGGAAACACCATATATTTT. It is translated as CASSVDNSGNTIYF.

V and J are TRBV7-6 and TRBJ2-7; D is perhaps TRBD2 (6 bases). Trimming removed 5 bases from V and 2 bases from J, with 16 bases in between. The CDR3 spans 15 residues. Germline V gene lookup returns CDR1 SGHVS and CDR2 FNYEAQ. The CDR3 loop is CASSPGPGVPYEQYF. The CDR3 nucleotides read TGTGCCAGCAGCCCAGGCCCGGGGGTACCCTACGAGCAGTACTTC.

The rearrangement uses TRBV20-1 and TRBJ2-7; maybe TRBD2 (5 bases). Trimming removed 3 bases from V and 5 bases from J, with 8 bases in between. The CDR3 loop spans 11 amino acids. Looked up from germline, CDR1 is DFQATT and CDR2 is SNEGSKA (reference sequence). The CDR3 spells CSARRDHEQYF. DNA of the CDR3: TGCAGTGCTAGGAGGGATCACGAGCAGTACTTC.

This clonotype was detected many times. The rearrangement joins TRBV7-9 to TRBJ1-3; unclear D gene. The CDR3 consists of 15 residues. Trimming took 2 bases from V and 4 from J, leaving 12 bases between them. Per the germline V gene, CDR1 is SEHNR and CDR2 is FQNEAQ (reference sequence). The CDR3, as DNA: TGTGCCAGCAGCTTAATGGAAGGACCGGGAAACACCATATATTTT. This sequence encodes CASSLMEGPGNTIYF.

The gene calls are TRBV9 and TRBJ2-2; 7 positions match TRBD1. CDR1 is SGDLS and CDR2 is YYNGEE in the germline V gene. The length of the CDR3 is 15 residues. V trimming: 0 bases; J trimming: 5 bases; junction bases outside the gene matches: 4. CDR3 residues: CASSVGARGTGELFF. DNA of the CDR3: TGTGCCAGCAGCGTAGGCGCCAGGGGGACCGGGGAGCTGTTTTTT. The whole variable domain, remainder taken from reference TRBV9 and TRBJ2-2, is DSGVTQTPKHLITATGQRVTLRCSPRSGDLSVYWYQQSLDQGLQFLIQYYNGEERAKGNILERFSAQQFPDLHSELNLSSLELGDSALYFCASSVGARGTGELFFGEGSRLTVL.

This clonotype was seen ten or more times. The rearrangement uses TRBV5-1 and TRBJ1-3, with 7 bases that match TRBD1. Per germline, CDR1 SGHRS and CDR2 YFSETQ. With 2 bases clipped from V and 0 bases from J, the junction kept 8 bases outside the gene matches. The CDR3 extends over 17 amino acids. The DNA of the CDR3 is TGCGCCAGCAGCTTTACAGGGGTCCCCAGCTCTGGAAACACCATATATTTT. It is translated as CASSFTGVPSSGNTIYF. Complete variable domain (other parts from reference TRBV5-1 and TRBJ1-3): KAGVTQTPRYLIKTRGQQVTLSCSPISGHRSVSWYQQTPGQGLQFLFEYFSETQRNKGNFPGRFSGRQFSNSRSEMNVSTLELGDSALYLCASSFTGVPSSGNTIYFGEGSWLTVV.

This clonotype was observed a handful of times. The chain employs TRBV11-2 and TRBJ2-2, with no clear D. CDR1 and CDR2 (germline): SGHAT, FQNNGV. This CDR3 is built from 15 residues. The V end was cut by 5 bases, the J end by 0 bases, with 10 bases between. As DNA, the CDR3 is TGTGCCAGCAGCCCCCTCGGCACGAACACCGGGGAGCTGTTTTTT. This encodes CASSPLGTNTGELFF.

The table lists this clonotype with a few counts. CDR3 DNA sequence: TGTGCCAGCAGCCGGACGGGCCAGGGGGCTAGGATTGGGGCAGATACGCAGTATTTT. This sequence encodes CASSRTGQGARIGADTQYF. The chain joins TRBV7-9 to TRBJ2-3; 8 nucleotides line up with TRBD1. The V segment lost 5 bases and the J segment 4 bases; nucleotides outside the gene matches: 20. The CDR3 is 19 residues long. Per germline, CDR1 SEHNR and CDR2 FQNEAQ (reference sequence).